This TCR beta chain came from a study of T cell changes during pregnancy in multiple sclerosis. CDR3 length equals 15 residues. V shed 5 bases and J 3 bases; nucleotides not matched to a gene: 7. Germline CDR1 is MDHEN and CDR2 is SYDVKM. Using immunoSEQ multiplex PCR, the repertoire was profiled, and TCRdb retains in-frame clones only, with some absent. The sample yields 100,000 or so clones, 92% seen once. The V and J genes are TRBV28 and TRBJ2-3; TRBD1 matches at 8 bases. The source is a female donor with multiple sclerosis, enrolled in a pregnancy study. The material sequenced was peripheral blood, taken after pregnancy. The CDR3 DNA reads TGTGCCAGCAGTCTCCAGGGGGCGAGAACAGATACGCAGTATTTT. The encoded protein is CASSLQGARTDTQYF. Complete variable domain (other parts from reference TRBV28 and TRBJ2-3): DVKVTQSSRYLVKRTGEKVFLECVQDMDHENMFWYRQDPGLGLRLIYFSYDVKMKEKGDIPEGYSVSREKKERFSLILESASTNQTSMYLCASSLQGARTDTQYFGPGTRLTVL.